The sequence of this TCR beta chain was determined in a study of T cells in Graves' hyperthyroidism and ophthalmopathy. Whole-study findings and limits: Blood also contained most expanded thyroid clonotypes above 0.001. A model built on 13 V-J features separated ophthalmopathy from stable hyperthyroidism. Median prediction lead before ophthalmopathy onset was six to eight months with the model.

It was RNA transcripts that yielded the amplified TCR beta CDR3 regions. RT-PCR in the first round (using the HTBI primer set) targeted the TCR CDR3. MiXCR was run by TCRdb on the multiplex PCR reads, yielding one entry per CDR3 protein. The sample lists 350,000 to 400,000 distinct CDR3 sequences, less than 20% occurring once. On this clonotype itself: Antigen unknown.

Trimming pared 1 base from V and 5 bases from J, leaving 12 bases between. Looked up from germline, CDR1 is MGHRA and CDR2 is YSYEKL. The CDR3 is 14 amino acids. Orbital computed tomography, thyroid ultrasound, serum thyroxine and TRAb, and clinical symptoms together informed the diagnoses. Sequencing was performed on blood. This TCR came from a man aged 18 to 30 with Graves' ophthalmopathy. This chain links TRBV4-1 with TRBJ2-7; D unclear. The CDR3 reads CASSQADFEDEQYF. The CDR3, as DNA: TGCGCCAGCAGCCAAGCCGATTTTGAGGACGAGCAGTACTTC.